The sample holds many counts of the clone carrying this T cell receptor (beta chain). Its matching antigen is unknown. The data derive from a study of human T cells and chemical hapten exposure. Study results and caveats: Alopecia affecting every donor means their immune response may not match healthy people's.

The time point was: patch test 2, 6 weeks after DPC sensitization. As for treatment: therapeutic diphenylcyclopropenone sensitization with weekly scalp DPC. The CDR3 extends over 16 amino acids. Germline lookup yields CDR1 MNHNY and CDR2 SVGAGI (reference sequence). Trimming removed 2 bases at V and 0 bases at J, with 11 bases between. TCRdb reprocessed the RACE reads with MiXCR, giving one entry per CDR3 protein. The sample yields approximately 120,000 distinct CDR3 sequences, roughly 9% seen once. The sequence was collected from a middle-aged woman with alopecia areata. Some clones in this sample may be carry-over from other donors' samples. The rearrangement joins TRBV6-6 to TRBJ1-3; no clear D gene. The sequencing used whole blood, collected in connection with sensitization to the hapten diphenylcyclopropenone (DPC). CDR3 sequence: CASSYQGPISGNTIYF. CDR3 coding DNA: TGTGCCAGCAGTTACCAAGGCCCTATCTCTGGAAACACCATATATTTT.